The clone carrying this TCR beta chain appeared many times. This sample was taken from a study of metastatic and nonmetastatic thyroid tumors. Study at large: Thyroid patients, malignant and benign, had repertoires compared across blood and tumor or nodule tissue.

The CDR3 totals 12 residues. Trimming took 10 bases from V and 1 from J, leaving 11 bases between them. CDR1 and CDR2 from the germline V gene are LNHDA and SQIVND (reference sequence). Thyroid surgery was performed in patients who had received no treatment beforehand. As handled by the study authors: Clinicopathological groups differed in CDR3, with these differences serving to build a distant-metastasis classifier for papillary thyroid cancer. MiXCR was used by TCRdb to re-call the PCR reads. The V and J calls, along with clone size, are taken from TCRdb and not from the paper's own processing. Of roughly 64,000 clones listed, 4% to 5% are singletons.

Input material: blood. The V and J genes are TRBV19 and TRBJ2-7, with D possibly being TRBD1 (5 bases). This TCR was recovered from a female donor with papillary thyroid cancer or a benign thyroid nodule (not recorded which). Some clones in this sample may be carry-over from other donors' samples. The CDR3 DNA reads TGTGCCACCCAGACAGAATCCTACGAGCAGTACTTC. It codes for CATQTESYEQYF.